This T cell receptor (beta chain) was sequenced during a study of human T cells and chemical hapten exposure. Study background: Small discrepancies in pooled library volume mainly accounted for the varying TCR yields per sample. Study outcomes and limitations: PT1 expanded TCR numbers tracked positively with patch test score.

Time point of the sample: patch test 2, 6 weeks after DPC sensitization. Treatment reported: therapeutic diphenylcyclopropenone sensitization with weekly scalp DPC. This clonotype has only a few counts. The antigen remains undetermined. What the library attached to individual cDNA molecules were unique molecular identifiers. Each CDR3 protein gets one entry after TCRdb re-called the RACE reads with MiXCR. The sample yields approximately 350,000 distinct CDR3 sequences, under 6.5% seen once. The sequencing here drew on whole blood, taken in connection with sensitization to the hapten diphenylcyclopropenone (DPC). The source is a woman between 18 and 29 years old with alopecia areata. Some clones in this sample may be carry-over from other donors' samples.

The CDR3 spells CASSLAGATGELFF. The CDR3 nucleotides read TGTGCCAGCAGCTTAGCGGGGGCAACCGGGGAGCTGTTTTTT. V and J are TRBV7-2 and TRBJ2-2; TRBD1 is a possible D gene (6 bases). The CDR3 is made up of 14 amino acids. V was cut by 0 bases and J by 5 bases, with 7 bases left in between. The germline gives CDR1 SGHTA, CDR2 FQGNSA.